One sample yielded the 20 T cell receptor beta chains listed below, sequenced in a study of siplizumab effects on memory and regulatory T cells. The protocol was immunoSEQ multiplex PCR, while the TCRdb copy is restricted to in-frame clones and leaves out a portion. Of under 130,000 clones in the sample, under 95% were seen once. The sequenced material came from CD4+ T cells sorted from blood. Receptors were obtained from a human donor in good health.

CDR3 sequence (DNA): TGTGCCAGCAGCCACCAGGTCAGGGTAACCGGGGAGCTGTTTTTT. Protein product: CASSHQVRVTGELFF. The chain links TRBV11-1 to TRBJ2-2, with D possibly being TRBD1 (5 bases). The CDR3 contains 15 residues. V was clipped by 5 bases and J by 5 bases, with 15 bases between them. The germline V gene encodes CDR1 SGHAT and CDR2 FQDESV (reference sequence).

A single count supports this clone. V usage is TRBV7-8 and J usage is TRBJ1-6, with unresolved D. Germline assignment: CDR1 SGHVS and CDR2 FQNEAQ. V lost 5 bases and J lost 3, with 11 bases in between. The CDR3 loop spans 15 amino acids. CDR3 nucleotide sequence: TGTGCCAGCAGCCCCGGCACCTTCTATAATTCACCCCTCCACTTT. It translates to CASSPGTFYNSPLHF.

CDR3 amino acids: CASGLAGSDTQYF. The CDR3 nucleotides are TGTGCCAGTGGCCTTGCAGGGTCAGATACGCAGTATTTT. The V call is TRBV19, the J call TRBJ2-3, with D maybe TRBD1 (5 bases). The ends were cut back, 8 bases at V and 4 bases at J, with 13 bases in the middle. CDR3 length equals 13 residues. Per the germline V gene, CDR1 is LNHDA and CDR2 is SQIVND (reference sequence).

V is TRBV29-1 and J is TRBJ2-5, with TRBD2 matching 9 bases. Per the germline V gene, CDR1 is SQVTM and CDR2 is ANQGSEA. The CDR3 spans 14 residues. This CDR3 is CSYSGGGLWETQYF. The CDR3 DNA sequence: TGCAGTTATAGCGGGGGTGGACTTTGGGAGACCCAGTACTTC.

This rearrangement joins TRBV4-1 to TRBJ2-2; either TRBD1 or TRBD2 may fit D (5 bases each). V was clipped by 1 base and J by 7 bases, with 10 bases between them. CDR1 and CDR2 (germline): MGHRA, YSYEKL. This CDR3 has 14 amino acids. The CDR3 sequence is CASSQAGGDGELFF. The CDR3 coding sequence is TGCGCCAGCAGCCAAGCTGGGGGAGACGGGGAGCTGTTTTTT.

The chain is built from TRBV30 and TRBJ1-6; 7 bases fit TRBD1. Germline CDR1 GTSNPN, CDR2 SVGIG (reference sequence). The CDR3 is made up of 13 amino acids. V lost 4 bases and J lost 8; bases outside the gene matches: 5. The CDR3 DNA sequence: TGTGCCTGGACCGGGACAGTTCATTCACCCCTCCACTTT. Its protein is CAWTGTVHSPLHF. The whole variable domain, remainder taken from reference TRBV30 and TRBJ1-6, is SQTIHQWPATLVQPVGSPLSLECTVEGTSNPNLYWYRQAAGRGLQLLFYSVGIGQISSEVPQNLSASRPQDRQFILSSKKLLLSDSGFYLCAWTGTVHSPLHFGNGTRLTVT.

The rearrangement links TRBV5-6 to TRBJ2-5; D is unclear. The germline gives CDR1 SGHDT, CDR2 YYEEEE. The CDR3 consists of 14 residues. V was shortened by 0 bases and J by 0 bases, with 6 bases between the two germline ends. CDR3 bases: TGTGCCAGCAGCTTGGACAGATACCAAGAGACCCAGTACTTC. This translates into CASSLDRYQETQYF.

The rearrangement joins TRBV30 to TRBJ2-1; D call uncertain. V was pared by 3 bases and J by 8 bases, with 17 bases between. The CDR3 is 14 amino acids. The germline gives CDR1 GTSNPN, CDR2 SVGIG (reference sequence). The CDR3 loop reads CAWRGMGSTYEQFF. CDR3 in DNA: TGTGCCTGGAGGGGGATGGGCAGTACCTATGAGCAGTTCTTC.

The chain has TRBV5-4 and TRBJ2-7; D is uncertain. The CDR3 has 13 residues. Trimming pared 0 bases from V and 5 bases from J, leaving 9 bases between. CDR1 and CDR2 (germline): SGHNT, YYREEE (reference sequence). In DNA form, the CDR3 reads TGTGCCAGCAGCTTGGAGGAAAAGGACGAGCAGTACTTC. The encoded protein is CASSLEEKDEQYF.

This clone was counted a single time. The genes are TRBV14 and TRBJ1-3; no reliable D call. The CDR3 has 12 residues. Between the trimmed V and J ends, which lost 2 bases and 2 bases, there was a span of 1 base. Per germline, CDR1 SGHDN and CDR2 FVKESK. CDR3 protein: CASSQTGNTIYF. In nucleotides, the CDR3 is TGTGCCAGCAGCCAAACTGGAAACACCATATATTTT. The variable domain in full, with the rest retrieved from reference TRBV14 and TRBJ1-3, is EAGVTQFPSHSVIEKGQTVTLRCDPISGHDNLYWYRRVMGKEIKFLLHFVKESKQDESGMPNNRFLAERTGGTYSTLKVQPAELEDSGVYFCASSQTGNTIYFGEGSWLTVV.

The genes are TRBV28 and TRBJ2-1, with a tentative D call TRBD2 (7 bases). The germline V and J ends were trimmed by 6 bases and 9 bases, with 18 bases remaining between them. Germline loops: CDR1 MDHEN, CDR2 SYDVKM. CDR3 length: 14 residues. As DNA, the CDR3 is TGTGCCAGCAGCCTTGCGGGGGCCTCGGGTGAGCAGTTCTTC. This encodes CASSLAGASGEQFF.

The chain links TRBV6-1 to TRBJ1-1; the D gene is possibly TRBD1 (5 bases). V was shortened by 10 bases and J by 5 bases, with 17 bases between the two germline ends. Germline V gene lookup returns CDR1 MNHNS and CDR2 SASEGT. This CDR3 has 13 residues. As DNA, the CDR3 is TGTGCCACTCATCGGGGGGTACGTACTGAAGCTTTCTTT. Translation gives CATHRGVRTEAFF.

This clone came up once. The rearrangement links TRBV11-2 to TRBJ1-3, with D unresolved. The length of the CDR3 is 12 residues. Trimming shortened V by 1 base and J by 11 bases, and 9 bases separated the two germline ends. Germline lookup yields CDR1 SGHAT and CDR2 FQNNGV. The CDR3 here is CASSLVFPSIYF. CDR3 DNA sequence: TGTGCCAGCAGCTTAGTTTTCCCGTCCATATATTTT.

This chain uses TRBV18 with TRBJ2-5; 9 bases line up with TRBD2. V dropped 3 bases and J dropped 3; count of bases not matched to a gene: 11. The CDR3 length is 17 residues. Germline loops: CDR1 KGHSH, CDR2 LQKENI. Here the CDR3 DNA reads TGTGCCAGCTCACCGTCTATAGCGGGGGATTCTAAAGAGACCCAGTACTTC. Translation gives CASSPSIAGDSKETQYF.

The chain couples TRBV7-2 to TRBJ2-7, with 7 bases matching TRBD2. The J segment lost 3 bases and the V segment lost 3 bases, leaving 11 bases of the junction unmatched. Germline V gene lookup returns CDR1 SGHTA and CDR2 FQGNSA. This CDR3 comprises 16 residues. The CDR3 DNA reads TGTGCCAGCAGCTTCACTAGCGTCAATTTAATCTACGAGCAGTACTTC. This gives the protein CASSFTSVNLIYEQYF.

This chain connects TRBV10-3 to TRBJ2-3; possible D gene TRBD2, 6 bases. The ends were cut back, 2 bases at V and 0 bases at J, with 12 bases in the middle. Germline CDR1 is ENHRY and CDR2 is SYGVKD. The CDR3 has 16 residues. CDR3 amino acids: CAISEGAGTSTDTQYF. Written as DNA, the CDR3 is TGTGCCATCAGTGAGGGGGCGGGGACTAGCACAGATACGCAGTATTTT.

J is TRBJ2-7 and V is TRBV30; D may be TRBD2 (5 bases). Germline V gene lookup returns CDR1 GTSNPN and CDR2 SVGIG (reference sequence). V lost 2 bases and J 6 bases, leaving 8 bases between the germline ends. This CDR3 contains 11 residues. The CDR3 coding sequence is TGTGCCTGGAGTTTCGAGGGCGAGCAGTACTTC. Encoded protein: CAWSFEGEQYF.

The V gene is TRBV27, the J gene TRBJ2-5, with TRBD2 matching over 8 bases. Per the germline V gene, CDR1 is MNHEY and CDR2 is SMNVEV (reference sequence). J was trimmed by 1 base and V by 5 bases; bases with no gene match: 9. The CDR3 has 16 residues. The CDR3 loop is CASSLGVAGTQETQYF. The CDR3 coding sequence is TGTGCCAGCAGTCTCGGGGTAGCGGGAACCCAAGAGACCCAGTACTTC.

The rearrangement joins TRBV28 to TRBJ2-7; possible D gene TRBD1, 6 bases. CDR1 and CDR2 from the germline V gene are MDHEN and SYDVKM. The CDR3 length is 14 residues. With 4 bases removed from V and 1 base from J, the gap between germline ends came to 11 bases. CDR3 amino acids: CASSSGQRSYEQYF. The DNA for the CDR3 is TGTGCCAGCAGTTCCGGACAGCGATCCTACGAGCAGTACTTC.

This chain uses TRBV11-3 with TRBJ1-1; unclear D gene. V lost 3 bases and J lost 4, with 9 bases in between. Looked up from germline, CDR1 is SGHNT and CDR2 is YENEEA. The CDR3 is 13 residues long. The CDR3 DNA reads as TGTGCCAGCAGCTTTAATGGGCCCACTGAAGCTTTCTTT. It encodes CASSFNGPTEAFF.